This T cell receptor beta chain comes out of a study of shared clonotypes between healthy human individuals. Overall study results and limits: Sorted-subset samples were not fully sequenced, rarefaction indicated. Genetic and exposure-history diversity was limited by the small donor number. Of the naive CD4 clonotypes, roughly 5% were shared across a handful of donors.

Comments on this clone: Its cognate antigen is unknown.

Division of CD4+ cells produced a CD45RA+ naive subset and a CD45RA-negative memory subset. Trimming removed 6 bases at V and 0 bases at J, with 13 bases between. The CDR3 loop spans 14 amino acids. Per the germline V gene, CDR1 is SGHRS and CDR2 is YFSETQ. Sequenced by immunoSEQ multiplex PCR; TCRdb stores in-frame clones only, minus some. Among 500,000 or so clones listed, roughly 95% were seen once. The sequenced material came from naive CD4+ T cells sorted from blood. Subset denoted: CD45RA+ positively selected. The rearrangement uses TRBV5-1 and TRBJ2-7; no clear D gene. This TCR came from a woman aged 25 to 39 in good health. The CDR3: CASILDVGSYEQYF. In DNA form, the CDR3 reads TGCGCCAGCATATTGGACGTAGGCTCCTACGAGCAGTACTTC. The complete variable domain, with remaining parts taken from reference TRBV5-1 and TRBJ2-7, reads KAGVTQTPRYLIKTRGQQVTLSCSPISGHRSVSWYQQTPGQGLQFLFEYFSETQRNKGNFPGRFSGRQFSNSRSEMNVSTLELGDSALYLCASILDVGSYEQYFGPGTRLTVT.